This T cell receptor (beta chain) was sequenced during a study of identical twins. Looked up from germline, CDR1 is DFQATT and CDR2 is SNEGSKA (reference sequence). CDR3 length equals 13 residues. The V gene lost 3 bases and the J gene lost 5 bases, with 13 bases spanning the gap. This clonotype was seen a few times. TCRdb called the 5' RACE reads again in MiXCR, with one record for every CDR3 protein. The table lists around 490,000 distinct CDR3 sequences, under 25% of them singletons. These records were also assigned to another study, of yellow fever vaccine responses in identical twins. That paper states: Twins' vaccine T cell response reportedly gave the appearance of partial convergence and partial personalization.

The origin of this receptor is a woman aged 18-29 years in good health. The J gene is TRBJ1-2, the V gene TRBV20-1, with a weak D call TRBD1 (5 bases). The source material was CD4+ T cells sorted from blood. CDR3 bases: TGCAGTGCTAGTACAGGCACCTATTATGGCTACACCTTC. It encodes CSASTGTYYGYTF.